The clone carrying this T cell receptor beta chain was detected only a few times. The data derive from a study of kidney transplant recipient with SARS-CoV-2 infection. Germline V gives CDR1 SNHLY, CDR2 FYNNEI. The CDR3 spans 15 residues. Unmatched junction bases numbered 6, after V lost 6 bases and J lost 1 base. MiXCR, run by TCRdb on the reads, gives a single entry per CDR3 protein. Of 200,000 to 300,000 distinct CDR3 sequences listed, 25% to 30% are singletons. The clonotype was recovered from a male patient aged 25-45 years who had COVID-19 and was a kidney transplant recipient. The graft donor may be the source of some T cells. The sequenced sample was a blood sample, obtained at baseline and on approximately day 120 from a kidney transplant recipient. The chain couples TRBV2 to TRBJ2-1; 7 bases match TRBD2. CDR3 nucleotide sequence: TGTGCCAGCAGAGCCGGGACTATTTCCTACAATGAGCAGTTCTTC. It encodes CASRAGTISYNEQFF. Variable domain in full (rest from reference TRBV2 and TRBJ2-1): EPEVTQTPSHQVTQMGQEVILRCVPISNHLYFYWYRQILGQKVEFLVSFYNNEISEKSEIFDDQFSVERPDGSNFTLKIRSTKLEDSAMYFCASRAGTISYNEQFFGPGTRLTVL.